This T cell receptor (beta chain) was found in a study of T-cell reconstitution after alpha-beta-depleted transplantation in children listed by TCRdb under 2016. About the study as a whole: Using TCR repertoire profiling, the study followed T-cell immune reconstitution in a quantitative way in children after TCRalphabeta/CD19-depleted allogeneic hematopoietic cell transplantation.

The V end gives up 6 bases and the J end 6 bases, leaving 10 bases in the junction not matched to a gene. The CDR3 sequence holds 15 residues, the cysteine and phenylalanine included. Only the CDR3 DNA stays, 45 bases, in frame from base 1. CDR1 SGHTA and CDR2 FQGTGA are derived from the germline V gene. The library was prepared using PCR. Sequencing instrument: Illumina HiSeq 2500. TCR library preparation used molecular barcoding, with unique molecular identifiers applied to normalize quantification of the TCRbeta repertoire. In TCRdb, the public reads were trimmed at Q25 with fastp and aligned with MiXCR, with productive beta chains retained. One record per CDR3 amino acid sequence lists the most common genes and DNA. This sample lists fewer than 35,000 distinct CDR3 sequences; nearly 6.5% were detected once. 27% of the sample rests with the top ten. The investigation overall reported the following: The frequencies of hyperexpanded clones fell over the following months, and after one year, T-cell counts and TCRbeta diversity were mostly attributed to newly produced T cells. About two months after transplant, the apparently early recovery of alphabetaT-cell counts reportedly depended on just several hundred clones that had expanded rapidly and came from non-depleted graft cells. In some patients, the high TCRbeta diversity seen at day 60 was put down to recipient T cells and intrathymic progenitors that had survived conditioning.

Of note for this clonotype: Its antigen has not been determined. Base qualities are not provided; no much larger clone lies one nucleotide away.

The time point label for this specimen denotes: day 60 (about 2 months) after transplantation. The treatment or condition label, read with the paper, signifies: allogeneic hematopoietic cell transplantation with graft depleted of TCRalphabeta T cells and CD19 B cells. The transplant recipients were children given TCRalphabeta/CD19-depleted allogeneic hematopoietic cell grafts. This TCR came from a child younger than two who had a stem cell transplant for acute myeloid leukemia, so the T cells may come from the graft donor. The chain uses TRBV7-3 and TRBJ2-2; a stretch of 7 junction bases matches TRBD1. The starting material was peripheral blood, obtained 60 days after TCRalphabeta/CD19-depleted stem cell transplant. The nucleotides are TGTGCCAGCAGTACGACCGGGACAGCCCCCGGGGAGCTGTTTTTT. It codes for CASSTTGTAPGELFF. With the rest looked up from the reference TRBV7-3 and TRBJ2-2 genes rather than sequenced, the full variable domain is GAGVSQTPSNKVTEKGKYVELRCDPISGHTALYWYRQSLGQGPEFLIYFQGTGAADDSGLPNDRFFAVRPEGSVSTLKIQRTERGDSAVYLCASSTTGTAPGELFFGEGSRLTVL.